The clone carrying this T cell receptor beta chain has just a few counts. Its antigen remains unidentified. The data derive from a study of metastatic and nonmetastatic thyroid tumors. Turning to the study itself: Comparison of repertoires was carried out across blood and tumor or nodule tissue from malignant and benign thyroid patients.

No patient had received any treatment before thyroid surgery. Original handling: Building a distant-metastasis classifier for papillary thyroid cancer drew on CDR3 differences across clinicopathological groups. TCRdb re-analyzed the PCR reads through MiXCR. The V and J calls here are based on TCRdb, not the publication. The sample has around 21,000 clones; 37% are singletons. V lost 0 bases and J lost 7; bases outside the gene matches: 15. Germline V gene sequence: CDR1 MNHEY, CDR2 SVGEGT. The CDR3 has 17 residues. Notes on the study in general: In blood and tumor, TCR beta diversity was reportedly significantly higher in malignant thyroid tumors than in benign nodules.

This TCR was sampled from a female donor with papillary thyroid cancer or a benign thyroid nodule (not recorded which). Some clones in this sample may be carry-over from other donors' samples. This sequence joins TRBV6-2 or TRBV6-3 and TRBJ2-7, with TRBD2 identical over 7 bases. The sequencing input was tumor tissue. CDR3 nucleotides: TGTGCCAGCAGTTACTCGAGAGGGCCTAGCGGCGTCCGGGAGCAGTACTTC. Protein product: CASSYSRGPSGVREQYF.